This T cell receptor beta chain was retrieved from a study of glioma-infiltrating T cells. The table lists this clonotype with many counts. As yet, its antigen is unknown. The CDR3 is made up of 18 amino acids. Losses at the gene ends were 2 bases for V and 3 bases for J; bases not matched to a gene: 13. CDR1 is MGHDK and CDR2 is SYGVNS in the germline V gene. General study points: Gliomas, especially low-grade, showed above-expected tissue-blood divergence; non-neoplastic patients showed below. Very few CDR3 sequences were shared between tissue and blood.

The iRepertoire nested amplicon-rescue multiplex PCR amplified TCR alpha and beta CDR3s from RNA. TCRdb processed the multiplex PCR reads anew with MiXCR; each CDR3 protein has one entry. The sample records 100,000 to 150,000 distinct CDR3 sequences, roughly 24% being singletons. The sequence derives from a human donor with low-grade glioma or glioblastoma, undergoing nonglioma brain surgery, or in good health (not recorded which). What was sequenced was glioma tissue, nonneoplastic brain tissue, or PBMCs (not recorded which). The chain has TRBV25-1 and TRBJ2-7; TRBD2 matches at 10 bases. The CDR3 DNA is TGTGCCAGCAGTGAAACACGTAGCGGGAGGACTCGCTGCTACGAGCAGTACTTC. Translated: CASSETRSGRTRCYEQYF.